The 32 T cell receptor beta chains below were found in one sample sequenced in a study of resident and recirculating memory T cells in vitiligo (dated by TCRdb to 2017 to 2018). The method behind the library was the immunoSEQ multiplex PCR assay. This immuneACCESS table, as held by TCRdb, lists in-frame sequences with V and J called but not all clones. Of the missing ones, under half trace to an unresolved V gene in checked studies; the others have no known cause. The sample table contains tens of thousands of clones; only one count was recorded for about 89% of them. 4.9% of the sample comes from the top ten. The sequenced sample was blood. The receptors here all came from a male donor with vitiligo.

The genes are TRBV28 and TRBJ1-2; TRBD1 matches at 7 bases. The CDR3 has 14 residues. The germline gives CDR1 MDHEN, CDR2 SYDVKM. Trimming took 3 bases from V and 4 from J; bases not matched to a gene: 5. CDR3 nucleotide sequence: TGTGCCAGCAGTTTGGCACAGGGGACCTATGGCTACACCTTC. This translates into CASSLAQGTYGYTF.

About this clone itself: Other DNA sequences in this specimen translate into the identical CDR3. The chain combines TRBV5-6 with TRBJ1-5; 7 bases match TRBD1. The CDR3 is 15 residues long. Germline V gene sequence: CDR1 SGHDT, CDR2 YYEEEE. The junction had 6 bases not matched to a gene; V was cut back by 3 bases and J by 3 bases. The CDR3 is CASSWGTANNQPQHF. CDR3 DNA sequence: TGTGCCAGCAGCTGGGGGACAGCCAACAATCAGCCCCAGCATTTT.

The chain employs TRBV5-1 and TRBJ1-1; D gene ambiguous. CDR3 length equals 15 residues. Germline assignment: CDR1 SGHRS and CDR2 YFSETQ. V was shortened by 3 bases and J by 0 bases, with 12 bases between the two germline ends. The CDR3 loop reads CASSSLPELNTEAFF. The DNA of the CDR3 is TGCGCCAGCAGCTCGCTGCCGGAGCTGAACACTGAAGCTTTCTTT. The complete variable domain, with remaining parts taken from reference TRBV5-1 and TRBJ1-1, reads KAGVTQTPRYLIKTRGQQVTLSCSPISGHRSVSWYQQTPGQGLQFLFEYFSETQRNKGNFPGRFSGRQFSNSRSEMNVSTLELGDSALYLCASSSLPELNTEAFFGQGTRLTVV.

CDR3 protein: CASSHITTGREETEAFF. The CDR3, as DNA: TGCGCCAGCAGCCACATCACGACAGGCCGGGAGGAAACTGAAGCTTTCTTT. The chain employs TRBV4-3 and TRBJ1-1; D perhaps matches TRBD1 (6 bases). This CDR3 has 17 amino acids. Germline CDR1 is LGHNA and CDR2 is YSLEER. Trimming stripped 3 bases from V and 5 bases from J, with 22 bases between.

The chain couples TRBV5-1 to TRBJ2-3, with D possibly TRBD2 on 6 matching bases. The CDR3 runs 15 residues. Germline V lookup: CDR1 SGHRS, CDR2 YFSETQ. V gave up 0 bases and J gave up 4 bases, with 12 bases separating them. CDR3 amino acids: CASSLDGGAADTQYF. The CDR3 DNA is TGCGCCAGCAGCTTGGACGGGGGAGCGGCAGATACGCAGTATTTT.

The rearrangement links TRBV6-6 to TRBJ1-5, with D unresolved. V shed 4 bases and J shed 4 bases, with 2 bases lying between them. The CDR3 has 11 residues. CDR1 and CDR2 from the germline V gene are MNHNY and SVGAGI (reference sequence). CDR3 loop: CASSSNQPQHF. In DNA, the CDR3 is TGTGCCAGCAGTTCAAATCAGCCCCAGCATTTT.

The rearrangement uses TRBV7-3 and TRBJ2-3; 7 bases agree with TRBD1. CDR1 is SGHTA, CDR2 FQGTGA, per germline. The CDR3 spans 14 residues. V lost 6 bases, J lost 2 bases, and 5 bases stayed unmatched. The CDR3 nucleotides are TGTGCCAGCAGTTACGACAGGGACACAGATACGCAGTATTTT. Translated, it gives CASSYDRDTDTQYF.

The rearrangement uses TRBV25-1 and TRBJ1-3; D ambiguous. The CDR3 is 18 amino acids. V dropped 2 bases and J dropped 3 bases, with 20 bases sitting between them. The V gene's germline CDR1 is MGHDK and CDR2 SYGVNS. The CDR3 loop reads CASSESLGRAGLGNTIYF. CDR3 nucleotide sequence: TGTGCCAGCAGTGAAAGTCTAGGGCGGGCAGGCCTTGGAAACACCATATATTTT.

V gene TRBV7-2 combines with J gene TRBJ2-7; D possibly corresponds to TRBD2 (6 bases). Germline assignment: CDR1 SGHTA and CDR2 FQGNSA. The CDR3 is made up of 12 amino acids. V lost 4 bases, J lost 6 bases, and 10 bases lay in between. CDR3 sequence: CASSSQEGEQYF. The CDR3 DNA is TGTGCCAGCAGCTCTCAGGAGGGCGAGCAGTACTTC. Based on the CDR3 plus reference TRBV7-2 and TRBJ2-7, the full variable domain is GAGVSQSPSNKVTEKGKDVELRCDPISGHTALYWYRQSLGQGLEFLIYFQGNSAPDKSGLPSDRFSAERTGGSVSTLTIQRTQQEDSAVYLCASSSQEGEQYFGPGTRLTVT.

This chain connects TRBV2 to TRBJ2-1, with TRBD2 as a possible D gene (5 bases). This CDR3 is 12 amino acids long. V gave up 8 bases and J gave up 9 bases, with 14 bases separating them. Germline V lookup: CDR1 SNHLY, CDR2 FYNNEI. The CDR3 sequence is CASDKLGGEQFF. DNA of the CDR3: TGTGCCAGCGATAAGCTAGGAGGTGAGCAGTTCTTC.

The V call is TRBV5-8, the J call TRBJ1-1; D is unclear. V was pared by 4 bases and J by 6 bases, with 13 bases between. The CDR3 extends over 13 amino acids. Germline loops: CDR1 SGHTS, CDR2 YDEGEE. Written as DNA, the CDR3 is TGTGCCAGCAGCCTAACTAGGGTCTCTGAAGCTTTCTTT. Its translation is CASSLTRVSEAFF.

This clone appeared a single time. The V gene is TRBV9, the J gene TRBJ1-1; 7 nucleotides line up with TRBD1. CDR1 is SGDLS and CDR2 is YYNGEE in the germline V gene. With V trimmed by 0 bases and J by 6 bases, 14 bases remained unmatched. The CDR3 totals 17 residues. The CDR3 is CASSVAGGMGKGAEAFF. The DNA for the CDR3 is TGTGCCAGCAGCGTAGCAGGGGGGATGGGTAAGGGCGCTGAAGCTTTCTTT.

The rearrangement joins TRBV4-1 to TRBJ1-4, with a tentative D call TRBD1 (6 bases). Trimming took off 0 bases at V and 3 bases at J, with 8 bases between the two ends. Germline loops: CDR1 MGHRA, CDR2 YSYEKL. There are 15 residues in the CDR3. The CDR3: CASSQEGAANEKLFF. CDR3 nucleotide sequence: TGCGCCAGCAGCCAAGAGGGGGCAGCTAATGAAAAACTGTTTTTT.

J is TRBJ1-4 and V is TRBV7-2; D not resolved. V lost 0 bases, J lost 5 bases, and 10 bases lay in between. Germline-derived CDR1 and CDR2 are SGHTA and FQGNSA. The CDR3 sequence is 15 residues long. CDR3 DNA: TGTGCCAGCAGCTTAGCAGAGTTGAAAAATGAAAAACTGTTTTTT. It translates to CASSLAELKNEKLFF.

The rearrangement uses TRBV14 and TRBJ1-1; D not certain. With 2 bases removed from V and 11 bases from J, the gap between germline ends came to 18 bases. The length of the CDR3 is 14 residues. Looked up from germline, CDR1 is SGHDN and CDR2 is FVKESK. The CDR3 sequence is CASSQSSVVSEAFF. CDR3 bases: TGTGCCAGCAGCCAAAGTTCTGTGGTCTCGGAGGCTTTCTTT.

V usage is TRBV6-1 and J usage is TRBJ1-1; D remains ambiguous. Per the germline V gene, CDR1 is MNHNS and CDR2 is SASEGT. CDR3 length equals 12 residues. V lost 11 bases and J lost 5, with 15 bases in between. CDR3 coding DNA: TGTGCCGGCGGGTCCAAACTAACTGAAGCTTTCTTT. This codes for CAGGSKLTEAFF.

The chain carries TRBV4-3 and TRBJ1-1; 7 nucleotides agree with TRBD1. Germline V gene sequence: CDR1 LGHNA, CDR2 YSLEER. The CDR3 extends over 15 amino acids. V dropped 4 bases and J dropped 5; count of bases not matched to a gene: 10. CDR3 protein: CASSRDSGRGTEAFF. As DNA, the CDR3 is TGCGCCAGCAGCCGGGACAGCGGGCGAGGTACTGAAGCTTTCTTT.

V usage is TRBV7-8 and J usage is TRBJ1-6, with 8 positions matching TRBD1. The trim removed 5 bases at V and 8 bases at J, leaving 5 bases unmatched. The germline gives CDR1 SGHVS, CDR2 FQNEAQ. The CDR3 contains 14 residues. DNA for the CDR3: TGTGCCAGCAGCCCGGGACAGGAGTATTCACCCCTCCACTTT. It codes for CASSPGQEYSPLHF.

J is TRBJ1-2 and V is TRBV28; no clear D gene. The length of the CDR3 is 12 residues. CDR1 and CDR2 (germline): MDHEN, SYDVKM. Trimming took off 3 bases at V and 5 bases at J, with 7 bases between the two ends. The CDR3 sequence is CASSFVGYGYTF. The CDR3 DNA reads TGTGCCAGCAGTTTTGTCGGGTATGGCTACACCTTC.

The CDR3 reads CASSSDSFEETQYF. In DNA, the CDR3 is TGTGCCAGCAGCTCCGACAGCTTCGAAGAGACCCAGTACTTC. V usage is TRBV7-2 and J usage is TRBJ2-5; TRBD1 might be the D (5 bases). Germline CDR1 SGHTA, CDR2 FQGNSA. V was pared by 4 bases and J by 3 bases, with 12 bases between. CDR3 length: 14 residues. The entire variable domain, with the rest obtained from reference TRBV7-2 and TRBJ2-5, is as follows: GAGVSQSPSNKVTEKGKDVELRCDPISGHTALYWYRQSLGQGLEFLIYFQGNSAPDKSGLPSDRFSAERTGGSVSTLTIQRTQQEDSAVYLCASSSDSFEETQYFGPGTRLLVL.

The J gene is TRBJ1-6, the V gene TRBV10-3, with 8 bases identical to TRBD1. V was clipped by 4 bases and J by 5 bases; unmatched bases: 7. CDR1 and CDR2 from the germline V gene are ENHRY and SYGVKD. There are 16 residues in the CDR3. The CDR3 DNA is TGTGCCATCAGTGCCCAGGACAGGGAAGATAATTCACCCCTCCACTTT. As protein: CAISAQDREDNSPLHF.

The chain uses TRBV11-2 and TRBJ2-5; 13 bases match TRBD2. Germline V gives CDR1 SGHAT, CDR2 FQNNGV. V was clipped by 1 base and J by 2 bases; unmatched bases: 4. The CDR3 consists of 17 residues. The CDR3 DNA reads TGTGCCAGCAGCTTAGCAATGGGACTAGCGGGGCAAGAGACCCAGTACTTC. Protein: CASSLAMGLAGQETQYF.

J is TRBJ2-1 and V is TRBV7-2; 8 bases align to TRBD2. The CDR3 spans 13 residues. With 4 bases clipped from V and 10 bases from J, the junction kept 6 bases outside the gene matches. Germline V gene sequence: CDR1 SGHTA, CDR2 FQGNSA. This CDR3 reads CASSSGTRGEQFF. As DNA, the CDR3 is TGTGCCAGCAGCTCCGGGACTAGAGGGGAGCAGTTCTTC.

This sequence joins TRBV28 and TRBJ1-1, with D unclear. V was clipped by 3 bases and J by 6 bases, with 11 bases between them. The CDR3 has 13 amino acids. Germline lookup yields CDR1 MDHEN and CDR2 SYDVKM. The CDR3 coding sequence is TGTGCCAGCAGTTTGATGAGGGTCGCTGAAGCTTTCTTT. It specifies CASSLMRVAEAFF.

V usage is TRBV7-9 and J usage is TRBJ1-6, with D maybe TRBD1 (5 bases). V shed 1 base and J shed 10 bases, with 8 bases lying between them. Germline V lookup: CDR1 SEHNR, CDR2 FQNEAQ (reference sequence). This CDR3 has 13 residues. This chain's CDR3 is CASSLGQSSPLHF. CDR3 in DNA: TGTGCCAGCAGCTTAGGACAGAGCTCACCCCTCCACTTT.

The V gene is TRBV10-3, the J gene TRBJ1-3, with 8 bases identical to TRBD1. Trimming took 8 bases from V and 4 from J; bases not matched to a gene: 13. The CDR3 is 16 amino acids. Germline V CDR1 and CDR2: ENHRY, SYGVKD. The CDR3 region is CAIERDRGFSGNTIYF. In nucleotides, the CDR3 is TGTGCCATCGAGCGTGACAGGGGATTTTCCGGAAACACCATATATTTT.

This sequence joins TRBV6-5 and TRBJ1-1, with D tentatively TRBD1 (6 bases). CDR1 and CDR2 from the germline V gene are MNHEY and SVGAGI. This CDR3 comprises 16 residues. V dropped 2 bases and J dropped 0 bases, with 13 bases sitting between them. The CDR3 nucleotides read TGTGCCAGCAGTTACGGGGGCCAGGGGATGAACACTGAAGCTTTCTTT. This sequence encodes CASSYGGQGMNTEAFF.

The gene calls are TRBV7-9 and TRBJ2-2, with D perhaps TRBD2 (6 bases). The CDR3 is made up of 11 amino acids. Germline V gene sequence: CDR1 SEHNR, CDR2 FQNEAQ (reference sequence). The V end was cut by 5 bases, the J end by 13 bases, with 11 bases between. CDR3 in DNA: TGTGCCAGCAGCACGGGACTCGCGCTGTTTTTT. Its translation: CASSTGLALFF.

The V call is TRBV7-2, the J call TRBJ2-7; possibly TRBD2 for D (5 bases). The V end was cut by 1 base, the J end by 6 bases, with 16 bases between. CDR1 SGHTA and CDR2 FQGNSA come from the germline V gene. The CDR3 contains 15 residues. The CDR3 is CASSLVSGPEGEQYF. Written as DNA, the CDR3 is TGTGCCAGCAGCTTAGTATCCGGTCCCGAGGGCGAGCAGTACTTC. Together with reference TRBV7-2 and TRBJ2-7, the CDR3 gives the full variable domain: GAGVSQSPSNKVTEKGKDVELRCDPISGHTALYWYRQSLGQGLEFLIYFQGNSAPDKSGLPSDRFSAERTGGSVSTLTIQRTQQEDSAVYLCASSLVSGPEGEQYFGPGTRLTVT.

The chain recombines TRBV28 with TRBJ1-2; no clear D. Trimming stripped 7 bases from V and 8 bases from J, with 17 bases between. The CDR3 is made up of 13 amino acids. The V gene's germline CDR1 is MDHEN and CDR2 SYDVKM. DNA for the CDR3: TGTGCCAGCAATGCGGGTAGGATGGGAGGCTACACCTTC. Encoded protein: CASNAGRMGGYTF.

The chain is built from TRBV4-3 and TRBJ1-5; 11 positions agree with TRBD1. CDR1 LGHNA and CDR2 YSLEER come from the germline V gene. After removal of 4 bases from V and 4 bases from J, the junction contained 3 bases not matched to a gene. CDR3 length equals 15 residues. The CDR3 spells CASSPGTGGNQPQHF. CDR3 DNA: TGCGCCAGCAGCCCCGGGACAGGGGGGAATCAGCCCCAGCATTTT.

This CDR3 is CASSQVTRTGWTTGELFF. The CDR3 DNA reads as TGTGCCAGCAGCCAAGTCACTCGGACAGGGTGGACCACCGGGGAGCTGTTTTTT. V and J are TRBV4-2 and TRBJ2-2; 8 nucleotides agree with TRBD1. The V gene end was trimmed by 1 base and the J gene end by 4 bases; junction bases not matched to a gene: 11. This CDR3 spans 18 amino acids. The germline V gene has CDR1 LGHNA and CDR2 YNFKEQ.